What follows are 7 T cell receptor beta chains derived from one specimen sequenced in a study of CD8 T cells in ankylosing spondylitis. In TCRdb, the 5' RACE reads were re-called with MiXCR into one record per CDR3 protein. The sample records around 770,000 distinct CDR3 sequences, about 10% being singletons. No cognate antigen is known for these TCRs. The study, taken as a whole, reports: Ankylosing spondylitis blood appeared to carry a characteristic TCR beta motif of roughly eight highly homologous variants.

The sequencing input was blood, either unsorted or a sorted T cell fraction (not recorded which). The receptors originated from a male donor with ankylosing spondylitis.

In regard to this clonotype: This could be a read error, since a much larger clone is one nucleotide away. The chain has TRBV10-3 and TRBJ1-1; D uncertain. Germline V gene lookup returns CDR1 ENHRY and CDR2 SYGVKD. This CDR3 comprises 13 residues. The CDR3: CAISVGSNTEPFF. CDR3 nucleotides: TGTGCCATCAGTGTCGGTTCGAACACTGAACCTTTCTTT.

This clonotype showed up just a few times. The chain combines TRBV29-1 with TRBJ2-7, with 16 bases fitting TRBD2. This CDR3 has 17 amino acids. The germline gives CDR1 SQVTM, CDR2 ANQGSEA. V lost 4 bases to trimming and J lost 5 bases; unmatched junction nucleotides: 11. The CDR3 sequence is CSVVGTSGRAEIHEQYF. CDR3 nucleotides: TGCAGCGTTGTAGGGACTAGCGGGAGGGCGGAAATCCACGAGCAGTACTTC.

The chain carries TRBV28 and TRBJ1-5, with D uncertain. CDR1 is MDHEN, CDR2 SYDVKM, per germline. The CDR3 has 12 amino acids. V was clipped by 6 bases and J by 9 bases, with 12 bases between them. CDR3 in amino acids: CASSFRLRPQHF. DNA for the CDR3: TGTGCCAGCAGCTTCCGGTTGAGGCCCCAGCATTTT.

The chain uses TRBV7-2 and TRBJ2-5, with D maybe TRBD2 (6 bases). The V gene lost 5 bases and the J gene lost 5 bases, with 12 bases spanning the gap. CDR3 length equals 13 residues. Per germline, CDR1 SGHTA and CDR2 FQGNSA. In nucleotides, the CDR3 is TGTGCCAGCAGCACCCGACTAGTGGAGACCCAGTACTTC. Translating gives CASSTRLVETQYF.

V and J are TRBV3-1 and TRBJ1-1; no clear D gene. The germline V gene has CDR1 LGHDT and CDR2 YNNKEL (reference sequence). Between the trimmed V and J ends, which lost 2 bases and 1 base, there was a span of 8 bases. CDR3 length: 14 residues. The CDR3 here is CASSQSPGNTEAFF. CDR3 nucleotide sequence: TGTGCCAGCAGCCAATCGCCAGGGAACACTGAAGCTTTCTTT. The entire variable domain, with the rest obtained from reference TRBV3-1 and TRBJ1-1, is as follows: DTAVSQTPKYLVTQMGNDKSIKCEQNLGHDTMYWYKQDSKKFLKIMFSYNNKELIINETVPNRFSPKSPDKAHLNLHINSLELGDSAVYFCASSQSPGNTEAFFGQGTRLTVV.

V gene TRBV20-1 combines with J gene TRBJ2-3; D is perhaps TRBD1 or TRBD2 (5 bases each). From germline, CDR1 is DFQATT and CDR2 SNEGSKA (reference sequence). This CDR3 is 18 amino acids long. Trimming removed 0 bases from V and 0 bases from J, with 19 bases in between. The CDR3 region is CSARDSTLRGASTDTQYF. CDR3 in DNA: TGCAGTGCTAGAGATTCTACTTTAAGGGGAGCTAGCACAGATACGCAGTATTTT.

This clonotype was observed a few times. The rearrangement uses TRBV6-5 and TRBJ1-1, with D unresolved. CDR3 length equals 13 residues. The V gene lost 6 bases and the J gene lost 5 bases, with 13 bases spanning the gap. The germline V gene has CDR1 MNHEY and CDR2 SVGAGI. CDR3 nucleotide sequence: TGTGCCAGCAGCTTAGGGAGTTTTACTGAAGCTTTCTTT. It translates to CASSLGSFTEAFF.